This T cell receptor beta chain originates from a study of cytomegalovirus exposure and HLA in healthy donors. In this sample, this clone turned up a few times. Its specificity is unknown. Trimming removed 4 bases from V and 7 bases from J, with 11 bases in between. Germline lookup yields CDR1 MNHEY and CDR2 SMNVEV (reference sequence). The CDR3 spans 13 residues. Study-wide results and caveats: Reportedly, diagnosis of cytomegalovirus status by the classifier showed high specificity and sensitivity. CMV serostatus was the sole immune exposure data available.

Amplification used 60 Vbeta primers and 13 Jbeta primers. Libraries were prepared by immunoSEQ multiplex PCR; TCRdb keeps only in-frame clonotypes and omits some of them. This table has 160,000 or so clones, 80% to 90% appearing once. This TCR came from a young woman in good health and CMV-seropositive. The genes are TRBV27 and TRBJ1-5; D might be TRBD1 (5 bases). Sequencing used PBMCs. The CDR3, as DNA: TGTGCCAGCAGTTCAGGGATTTGGCAGCCCCAGCATTTT. Protein product: CASSSGIWQPQHF.